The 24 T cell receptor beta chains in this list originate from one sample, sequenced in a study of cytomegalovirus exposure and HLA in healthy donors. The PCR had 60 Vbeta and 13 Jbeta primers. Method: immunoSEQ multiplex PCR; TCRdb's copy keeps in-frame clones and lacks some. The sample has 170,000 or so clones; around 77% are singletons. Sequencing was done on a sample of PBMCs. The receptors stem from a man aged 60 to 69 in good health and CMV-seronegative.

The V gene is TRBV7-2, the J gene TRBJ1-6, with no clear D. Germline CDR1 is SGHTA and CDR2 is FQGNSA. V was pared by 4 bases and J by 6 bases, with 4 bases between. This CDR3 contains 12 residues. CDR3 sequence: CASSWPNSPLHF. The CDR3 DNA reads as TGTGCCAGCAGCTGGCCTAATTCACCCCTCCACTTT.

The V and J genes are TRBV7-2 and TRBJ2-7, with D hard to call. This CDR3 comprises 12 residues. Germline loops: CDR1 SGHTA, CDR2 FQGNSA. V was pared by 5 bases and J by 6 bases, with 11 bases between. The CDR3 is CASSRTPGEQYF. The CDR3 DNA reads TGTGCCAGCAGCCGTACACCAGGCGAGCAGTACTTC.

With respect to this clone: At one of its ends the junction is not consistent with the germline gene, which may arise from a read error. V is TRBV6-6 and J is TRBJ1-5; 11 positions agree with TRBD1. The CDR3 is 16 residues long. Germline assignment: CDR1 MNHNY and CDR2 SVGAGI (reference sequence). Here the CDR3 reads CASSPPGQGGNQPQNF. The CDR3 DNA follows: TGTGCCAGCAGTCCTCCGGGACAGGGGGGCAATCAGCCCCAGAATTTT.

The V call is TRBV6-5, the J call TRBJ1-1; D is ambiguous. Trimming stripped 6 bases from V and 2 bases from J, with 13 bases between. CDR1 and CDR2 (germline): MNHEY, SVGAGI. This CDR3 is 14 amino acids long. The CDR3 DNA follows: TGTGCCAGCAGCTTACATCGGGAAAACACTGAAGCTTTCTTT. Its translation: CASSLHRENTEAFF.

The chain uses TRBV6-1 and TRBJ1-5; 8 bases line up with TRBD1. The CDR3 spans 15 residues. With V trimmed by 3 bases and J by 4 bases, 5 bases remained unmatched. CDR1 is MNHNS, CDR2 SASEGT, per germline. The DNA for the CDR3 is TGTGCCAGCAGTGAGACAGGGGTTGGGAATCAGCCCCAGCATTTT. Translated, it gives CASSETGVGNQPQHF.

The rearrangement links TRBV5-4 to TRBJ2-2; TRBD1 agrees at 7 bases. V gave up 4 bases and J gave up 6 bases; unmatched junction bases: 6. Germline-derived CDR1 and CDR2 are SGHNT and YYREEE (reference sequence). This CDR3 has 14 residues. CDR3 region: CASSQTGVPGELFF. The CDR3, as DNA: TGTGCCAGCAGCCAAACAGGGGTCCCCGGGGAGCTGTTTTTT.

CDR3 nucleotide sequence: TGTGCCAGCAGTGACCTGACAGGGGGTCGAACTAATGAAAAACTGTTTTTT. Translation: CASSDLTGGRTNEKLFF. The genes are TRBV2 and TRBJ1-4; TRBD1 agrees at 9 bases. J gave up 1 base and V 3 bases, and 6 bases lay outside the gene matches. This CDR3 region has 17 residues. Germline-derived CDR1 and CDR2 are SNHLY and FYNNEI.

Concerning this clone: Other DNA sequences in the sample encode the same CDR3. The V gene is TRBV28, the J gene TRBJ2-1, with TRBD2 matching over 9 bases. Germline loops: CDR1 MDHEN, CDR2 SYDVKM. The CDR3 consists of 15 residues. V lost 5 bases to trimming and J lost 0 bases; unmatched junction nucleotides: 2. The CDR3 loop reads CASSPTSGSYNEQFF. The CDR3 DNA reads TGTGCCAGCAGTCCGACTAGCGGCTCCTACAATGAGCAGTTCTTC.

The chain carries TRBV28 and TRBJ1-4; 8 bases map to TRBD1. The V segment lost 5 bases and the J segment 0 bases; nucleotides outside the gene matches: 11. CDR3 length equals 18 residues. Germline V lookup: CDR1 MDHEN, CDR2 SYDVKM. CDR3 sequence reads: CASSVGTGGLATNEKLFF. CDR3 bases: TGTGCCAGCAGTGTCGGCACAGGGGGACTTGCAACTAATGAAAAACTGTTTTTT. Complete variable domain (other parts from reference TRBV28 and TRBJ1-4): DVKVTQSSRYLVKRTGEKVFLECVQDMDHENMFWYRQDPGLGLRLIYFSYDVKMKEKGDIPEGYSVSREKKERFSLILESASTNQTSMYLCASSVGTGGLATNEKLFFGSGTQLSVL.

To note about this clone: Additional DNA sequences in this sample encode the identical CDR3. CDR3 coding DNA: TGTGCCAGCAGTCTCCCCGGGGGGAATCAGCCCCAGCATTTT. It specifies CASSLPGGNQPQHF. The chain carries TRBV7-9 and TRBJ1-5; D possibly corresponds to TRBD1 (5 bases). V lost 6 bases and J lost 4, with 13 bases in between. The CDR3 is made up of 14 amino acids. Per the germline V gene, CDR1 is SEHNR and CDR2 is FQNEAQ (reference sequence).

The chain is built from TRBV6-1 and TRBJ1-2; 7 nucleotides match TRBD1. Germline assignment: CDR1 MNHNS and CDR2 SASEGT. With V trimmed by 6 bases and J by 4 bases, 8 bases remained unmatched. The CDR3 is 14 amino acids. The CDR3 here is CASSQGVSRYGYTF. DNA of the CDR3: TGTGCCAGCAGCCAGGGGGTGAGCCGCTATGGCTACACCTTC.

The DNA of the CDR3 is TGTGCCAGTAGTAAGGGGACAGGAGCCTCTAGCACAGATACGCAGTATTTT. It specifies CASSKGTGASSTDTQYF. The genes are TRBV19 and TRBJ2-3, with 8 bases matching TRBD1. The CDR3 consists of 17 residues. Trimming took 4 bases from V and 0 from J; bases not matched to a gene: 9. Per germline, CDR1 LNHDA and CDR2 SQIVND (reference sequence).

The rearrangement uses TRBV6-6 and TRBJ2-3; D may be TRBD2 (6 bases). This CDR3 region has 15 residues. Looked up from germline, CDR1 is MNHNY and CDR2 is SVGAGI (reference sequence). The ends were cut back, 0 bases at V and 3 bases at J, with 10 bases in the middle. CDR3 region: CASSYSRGRTDTQYF. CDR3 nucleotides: TGTGCCAGCAGTTACTCGAGAGGGAGGACAGATACGCAGTATTTT.

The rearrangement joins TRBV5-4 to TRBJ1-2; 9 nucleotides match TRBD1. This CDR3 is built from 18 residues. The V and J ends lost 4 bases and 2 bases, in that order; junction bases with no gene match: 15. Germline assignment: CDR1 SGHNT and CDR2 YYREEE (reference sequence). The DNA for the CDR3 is TGTGCCAGCAGCCCCCGAGGCGGGACAGGGCCATTAAACTATGGCTACACCTTC. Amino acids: CASSPRGGTGPLNYGYTF.

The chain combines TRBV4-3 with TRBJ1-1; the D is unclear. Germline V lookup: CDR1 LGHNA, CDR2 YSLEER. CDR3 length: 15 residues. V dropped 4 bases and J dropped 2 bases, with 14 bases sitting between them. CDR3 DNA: TGCGCCAGCAGCCGAGTGTCCCGGAGTAACACTGAAGCTTTCTTT. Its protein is CASSRVSRSNTEAFF.

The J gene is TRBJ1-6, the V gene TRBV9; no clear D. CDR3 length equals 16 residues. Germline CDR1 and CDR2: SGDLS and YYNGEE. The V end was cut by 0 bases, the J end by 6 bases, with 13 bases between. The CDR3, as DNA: TGTGCCAGCAGCGTAGGGGCCAGACACCTTAATTCACCCCTCCACTTT. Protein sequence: CASSVGARHLNSPLHF. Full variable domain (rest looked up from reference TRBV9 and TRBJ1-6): DSGVTQTPKHLITATGQRVTLRCSPRSGDLSVYWYQQSLDQGLQFLIQYYNGEERAKGNILERFSAQQFPDLHSELNLSSLELGDSALYFCASSVGARHLNSPLHFGNGTRLTVT.

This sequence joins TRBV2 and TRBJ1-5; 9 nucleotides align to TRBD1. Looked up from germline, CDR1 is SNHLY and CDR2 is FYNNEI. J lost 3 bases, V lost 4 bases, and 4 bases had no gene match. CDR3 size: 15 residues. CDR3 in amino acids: CASSAGQGDNQPQHF. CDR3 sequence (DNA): TGTGCCAGCAGTGCGGGACAGGGTGACAATCAGCCCCAGCATTTT.

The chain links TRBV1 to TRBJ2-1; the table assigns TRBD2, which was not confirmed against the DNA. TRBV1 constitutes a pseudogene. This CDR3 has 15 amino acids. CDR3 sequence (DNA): TGCACCAGCAGCCCCCCGTCGACTGAGTACAATGAGCAGTTCTTC. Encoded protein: CTSSPPSTEYNEQFF.

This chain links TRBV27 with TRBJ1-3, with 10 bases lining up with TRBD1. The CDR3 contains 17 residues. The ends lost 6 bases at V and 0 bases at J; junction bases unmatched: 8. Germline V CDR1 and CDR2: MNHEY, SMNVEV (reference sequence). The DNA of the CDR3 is TGTGCCAGCAGGAGTACAGACAGGGGGCTCTCTGGAAACACCATATATTTT. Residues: CASRSTDRGLSGNTIYF.

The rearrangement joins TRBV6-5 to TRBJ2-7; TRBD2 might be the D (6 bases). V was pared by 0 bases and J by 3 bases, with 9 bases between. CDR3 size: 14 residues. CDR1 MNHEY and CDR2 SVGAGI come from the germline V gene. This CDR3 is CASSYSRDHYEQYF. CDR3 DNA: TGTGCCAGCAGTTACTCGCGGGACCACTACGAGCAGTACTTC.

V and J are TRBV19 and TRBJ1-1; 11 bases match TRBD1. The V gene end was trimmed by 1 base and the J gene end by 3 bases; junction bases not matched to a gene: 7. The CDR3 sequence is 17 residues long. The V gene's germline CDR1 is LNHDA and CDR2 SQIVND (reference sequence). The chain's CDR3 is CASSIADRGLADTEAFF. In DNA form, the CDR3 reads TGTGCCAGTAGTATAGCGGACAGGGGGCTAGCTGACACTGAAGCTTTCTTT.

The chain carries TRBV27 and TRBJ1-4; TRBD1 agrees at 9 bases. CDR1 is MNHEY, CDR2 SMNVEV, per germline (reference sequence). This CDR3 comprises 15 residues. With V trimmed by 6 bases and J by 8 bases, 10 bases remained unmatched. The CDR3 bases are TGTGCCAGCAGCCCAAACAGGGGGCGTTTGGAAAAACTGTTTTTT. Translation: CASSPNRGRLEKLFF.

In DNA, the CDR3 is TGTGCCAGCAGTTCACTCAACTATGGCTACACCTTC. Residues: CASSSLNYGYTF. V gene TRBV2 combines with J gene TRBJ1-2; D is undetermined. The CDR3 totals 12 residues. V lost 5 bases, J lost 2 bases, and 6 bases lay in between. Germline V gene data show CDR1 as SNHLY and CDR2 as FYNNEI.

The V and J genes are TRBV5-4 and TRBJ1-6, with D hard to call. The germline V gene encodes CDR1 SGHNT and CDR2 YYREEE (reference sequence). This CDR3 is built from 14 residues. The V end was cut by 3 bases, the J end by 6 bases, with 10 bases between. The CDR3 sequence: CASSSRDLNSPLHF. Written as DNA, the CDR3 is TGTGCCAGCAGCTCCCGGGATCTTAATTCACCCCTCCACTTT.